This T cell receptor beta chain emerged from a study of blood T cell repertoires in COVID-19. Looking at the study overall: From the United States, Italy and Spain came samples of acute and convalescent COVID-19.

Method: immunoSEQ multiplex PCR; TCRdb's copy keeps in-frame clones and lacks some. The sample yields 65,000 to 90,000 clones, about 88% seen once. The CDR3 is made up of 13 amino acids. V was pared by 6 bases and J by 0 bases, with 9 bases between. CDR1 is MNHEY and CDR2 is SVGAGI in the germline V gene. The specimen was peripheral blood. The receptor's source is a man older than 75 with acute or convalescent COVID-19. The chain uses TRBV6-5 and TRBJ2-7; D may be TRBD2 (6 bases). The CDR3 reads CASREGNSYEQYF. In DNA form, the CDR3 reads TGTGCCAGCAGGGAGGGTAACTCCTACGAGCAGTACTTC.